The subject of this entry is one T cell receptor beta chain. Its target is not known. These data are taken from a study of T cell responses to AZD1222 COVID-19 vaccine. Findings and caveats of the study: Reportedly, nearly half of unique spike TCRs recognized epitopes outside B.1.351/B.1.1.7 mutations.

This CDR3 has 16 residues. The germline CDR1 and CDR2 sequences are PRHDT and FYEKMQ (reference sequence). The V gene lost 3 bases and the J gene lost 10 bases, with 22 bases spanning the gap. Generated by immunoSEQ multiplex PCR, the TCRdb table keeps only in-frame clones and is missing some. Here the sample spans some 150,000 clones, about 86% being singletons. It was second doses at about 4 or about 12 weeks that were pooled. The chain uses TRBV13 and TRBJ2-1, with D unresolved. The TCR originated in an adult who received the AZD1222 COVID-19 vaccine. This specimen consisted of peripheral blood, obtained 28 days after the second AZD1222 dose. CDR3 amino acids: CASSLPTRGLSVEQFF. DNA for the CDR3: TGTGCCAGCAGCTTGCCCACCCGAGGCCTTAGTGTGGAGCAGTTCTTC.